Listed here is a single T cell receptor beta chain. The record originates from a study of early T cells in non-severe SARS-CoV-2 infection. This CDR3 has 16 amino acids. The germline CDR1 and CDR2 sequences are MNHNS and SASEGT. Germline trimming cut 4 bases from V and 1 base from J; bases unmatched to any gene: 6. Individually, cDNA molecules had unique molecular identifiers attached to them. TCRdb reprocessed the 5' RACE reads with MiXCR, giving one entry per CDR3 protein. The top ten clones hold under 5% of a sample with tens of thousands of distinct CDR3 sequences, about 10% of them seen once. The chain joins TRBV6-1 to TRBJ2-5; TRBD1 matches 10 bases. The receptor was isolated from an adult who was a healthcare worker with PCR-confirmed SARS-CoV-2 infection or an uninfected control (not recorded which). Specimen: whole blood. CDR3 region: CASSATTGGGQETQYF. CDR3 DNA sequence: TGTGCCAGCAGTGCTACGACAGGGGGCGGCCAAGAGACCCAGTACTTC.